What follows are 8 T cell receptor beta chains derived from one specimen sequenced in a study of T cell responses to AZD1222 COVID-19 vaccine. Repertoires were generated with immunoSEQ multiplex PCR, while TCRdb's copy carries only in-frame clones and drops some. The sample records fewer than 200,000 clones, 80% to 90% being singletons. The sample in question was peripheral blood, obtained 28 days after the second AZD1222 dose. All receptors derive from an adult who received the AZD1222 COVID-19 vaccine.

The chain couples TRBV6-1 to TRBJ2-5; D may be TRBD2 (5 bases). Trimming took 1 base from V and 3 from J, leaving 12 bases between them. In germline, CDR1 is MNHNS, CDR2 SASEGT. The CDR3 has 15 residues. In DNA form, the CDR3 reads TGTGCCAGCAGTGAAGGTCCGGGATTCGAAGAGACCCAGTACTTC. This encodes CASSEGPGFEETQYF.

The chain has TRBV28 and TRBJ1-1, with 8 bases that match TRBD1. Unmatched junction bases numbered 18, after V lost 5 bases and J lost 7 bases. Looked up from germline, CDR1 is MDHEN and CDR2 is SYDVKM. This CDR3 comprises 17 residues. The CDR3 DNA is TGTGCCAGCAGTCCCTCAGCCGGACAGGGAAAGGGGCGTGAAGCTTTCTTT. Amino acids: CASSPSAGQGKGREAFF.

The V and J genes are TRBV12-3 or TRBV12-4 and TRBJ2-3; D gene unclear. The CDR3 covers 12 residues. The germline V and J ends were trimmed by 5 bases and 1 base, with 4 bases remaining between them. CDR3 bases: TGTGCCAGCAGTCCGGGCACAGATACGCAGTATTTT. Amino acid sequence: CASSPGTDTQYF.

The V call is TRBV5-1, the J call TRBJ2-2, with 7 bases lining up with TRBD2. V was clipped by 0 bases and J by 5 bases; unmatched bases: 10. Germline V gives CDR1 SGHRS, CDR2 YFSETQ. The CDR3 has 17 residues. The CDR3: CASSLDHPAGRTGELFF. Here the CDR3 DNA reads TGCGCCAGCAGCTTGGATCACCCAGCGGGGAGAACCGGGGAGCTGTTTTTT.

A single count supports this clone. The CDR3 bases are TGTGCCAGCAGCTCATCAACAGGGGGGGTTGCTGAAGCTTTCTTT. Translation: CASSSSTGGVAEAFF. The rearrangement links TRBV7-6 to TRBJ1-1; 8 bases map to TRBD1. Per the germline V gene, CDR1 is SGHVS and CDR2 is FNYEAQ. CDR3 length: 15 residues. The junction had 10 bases not matched to a gene; V was cut back by 4 bases and J by 6 bases.

The V gene is TRBV5-1, the J gene TRBJ2-5; TRBD1 is a possible D gene (7 bases). Germline CDR1 and CDR2: SGHRS and YFSETQ. This CDR3 region has 14 residues. Between the trimmed V and J ends, which lost 5 bases and 5 bases, there was a span of 16 bases. CDR3: CASREGTVGETQYF. DNA of the CDR3: TGCGCCAGCAGGGAGGGGACAGTCGGTGAGACCCAGTACTTC. Based on the CDR3 plus reference TRBV5-1 and TRBJ2-5, the full variable domain is KAGVTQTPRYLIKTRGQQVTLSCSPISGHRSVSWYQQTPGQGLQFLFEYFSETQRNKGNFPGRFSGRQFSNSRSEMNVSTLELGDSALYLCASREGTVGETQYFGPGTRLLVL.

The chain combines TRBV29-1 with TRBJ1-1; D unclear. The CDR3 is 11 residues long. Trimming shortened V by 5 bases and J by 4 bases, and 8 bases separated the two germline ends. CDR1 is SQVTM, CDR2 ANQGSEA, per germline. Written as DNA, the CDR3 is TGCAGCGTTCCGGATTTCACTGAAGCTTTCTTT. Translated, it gives CSVPDFTEAFF. Variable domain in full (rest from reference TRBV29-1 and TRBJ1-1): SAVISQKPSRDICQRGTSLTIQCQVDSQVTMMFWYRQQPGQSLTLIATANQGSEATYESGFVIDKFPISRPNLTFSTLTVSNMSPEDSSIYLCSVPDFTEAFFGQGTRLTVV.

In nucleotides, the CDR3 is TGTGCCAGCAGCTTAGTTAACAGGGACGGCTACACCTTC. Its translation: CASSLVNRDGYTF. V usage is TRBV7-9 and J usage is TRBJ1-2, with D possibly matching TRBD1 (6 bases). V lost 1 base, J lost 8 bases, and 11 bases lay in between. Germline loops: CDR1 SEHNR, CDR2 FQNEAQ (reference sequence). This CDR3 comprises 13 residues.